This T cell receptor beta chain was profiled in a study of cytomegalovirus exposure and HLA in healthy donors. Looking at the study overall: Genetic ancestry analysis placed over 75% of the roughly 400 donors that were genotyped in the Caucasian-associated cluster.

The study, taken as a whole, reports: Rarity characterized most TCR sequences, yet some public TCRs appeared in many donors. Productive rates of about 87% or about 30% were seen for most TCR beta V segments in an earlier analysis. Compared with the roughly 730-donor mean, an Asian-associated ancestry cluster reportedly had fewer N-insertions, according to a later analysis.

The CDR3 loop spans 14 amino acids. The junction had 7 bases not matched to a gene; V was cut back by 8 bases and J by 10 bases. Germline V gene data show CDR1 as SNHLY and CDR2 as FYNNEI. A remark on this clone: What it binds is unknown.

Amplification used 60 Vbeta primers and 13 Jbeta primers. Assay: immunoSEQ multiplex PCR; the TCRdb copy retains only in-frame clones and omits some. This table has under 200,000 clones, around 77% appearing once. The source is a man aged 50 to 60 in good health and CMV-seropositive. Sequenced material: PBMCs. V and J are TRBV2 and TRBJ2-1; 14 bases map to TRBD2. Here the CDR3 reads CASSPGLAGDEQFF. The CDR3 DNA follows: TGTGCCAGCTCCCCGGGACTAGCGGGGGACGAGCAGTTCTTC.